This TCR beta chain is drawn from a study of T cell responses to AZD1222 COVID-19 vaccine. As regards this clone: What it binds is not known.

This CDR3 is 13 amino acids long. CDR1 is SGHNT, CDR2 YYREEE, per germline (reference sequence). V was clipped by 5 bases and J by 3 bases; unmatched bases: 4. General study findings and limits: Only after the peak T cell response were repertoires sampled. Spike-specific TCR breadth and depth both grew after two AZD1222 doses. Baseline testing showed seropositivity in only a handful of AZD1222 recipients.

Produced via immunoSEQ multiplex PCR; TCRdb's table is partial and in-frame only. The sample lists 100,000 to 150,000 clones; about nine tenths were seen once. This chain connects TRBV5-4 to TRBJ1-2; TRBD1 aligns across 7 bases. Sequencing used peripheral blood, obtained on day 0 of AZD1222 vaccination. The source is an adult in good health. CDR3 protein: CASRPGTDYGYTF. The DNA of the CDR3 is TGTGCCAGCAGGCCCGGGACAGACTATGGCTACACCTTC.